This T cell receptor (beta chain) was documented in a study of blood T cell repertoires in COVID-19. Whole-study context: Whether acute or convalescent, the COVID-19 samples came from the United States, Italy and Spain. PBMCs, B-cell-depleted T cells, or T cells provided the cDNA or gDNA that made up the material.

Methods used by the authors: How many nucleated cells were present was estimated from reference gene primer amplification. Some clones are missing from TCRdb's copy, which holds only in-frame ones; the method was immunoSEQ multiplex PCR. V and J calls and clone size follow that table, whereas D and trimming were derived from the DNA. The table shows about 52,000 clones, with about nine tenths occurring only once. Germline V gene data show CDR1 as LNHDA and CDR2 as SQIVND (reference sequence). The CDR3 has 15 residues. V was trimmed by 7 bases and J by 5 bases, leaving 20 bases between them. The TCR comes from a human donor in a cohort sampled during active COVID-19. The chain joins TRBV19 to TRBJ2-5; a weak D match, TRBD2 (5 bases). Sequenced input: peripheral blood. The CDR3 here is CASKATGMVTETQYF. The CDR3 nucleotides read TGTGCCAGTAAGGCCACCGGGATGGTAACGGAGACCCAGTACTTC. Complete variable domain (other parts from reference TRBV19 and TRBJ2-5): DGGITQSPKYLFRKEGQNVTLSCEQNLNHDAMYWYRQDPGQGLRLIYYSQIVNDFQKGDIAEGYSVSREKKESFPLTVTSAQKNPTAFYLCASKATGMVTETQYFGPGTRLLVL.